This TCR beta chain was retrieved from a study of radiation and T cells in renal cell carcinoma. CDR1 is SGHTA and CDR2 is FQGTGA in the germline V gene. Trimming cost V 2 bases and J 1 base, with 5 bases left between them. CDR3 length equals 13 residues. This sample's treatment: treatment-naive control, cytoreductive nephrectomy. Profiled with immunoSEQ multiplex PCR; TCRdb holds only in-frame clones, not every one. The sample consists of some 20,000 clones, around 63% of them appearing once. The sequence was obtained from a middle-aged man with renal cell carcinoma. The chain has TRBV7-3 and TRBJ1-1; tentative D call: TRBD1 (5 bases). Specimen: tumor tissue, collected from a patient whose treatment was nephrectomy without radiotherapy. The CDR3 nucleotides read TGTGCCAGCAGCTTAGACAGGAACACTGAAGCTTTCTTT. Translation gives CASSLDRNTEAFF.